This T cell receptor (beta chain) was sequenced in a study of breast tumors, draining lymph nodes, adjacent tissues. Study-level findings and limits: Most tumor T cells seemingly derive from lymph node, then expand in tumor. The lymph node origin of tumor T cells was framed as consistent with a hypothesis, not demonstrated. Tumor repertoires ranked between lymph nodes and nontumor tissue in diversity, with V and J gene preferences.

Breast cancer patients provided tissue from their axillary draining lymph nodes. One entry per CDR3 protein, called by TCRdb with MiXCR from the multiplex PCR reads. The sample has roughly 100,000 distinct CDR3 sequences, around 30% seen once. This clonotype was observed a few times. Its antigen is unknown. Germline lookup yields CDR1 KGHSY and CDR2 FQNENV. This CDR3 is 16 amino acids long. Trimming pared 2 bases from V and 4 bases from J, leaving 17 bases between. The specimen was axillary lymph node tissue. The receptor was derived from a female donor with breast cancer. Some clones in this sample may be carry-over from other donors' samples. This rearrangement joins TRBV16 to TRBJ1-1; no firm D call. CDR3 residues: CASSQVSDGLRTEAFF. The DNA for the CDR3 is TGTGCCAGCAGCCAAGTCTCGGACGGGCTTCGCACTGAAGCTTTCTTT.